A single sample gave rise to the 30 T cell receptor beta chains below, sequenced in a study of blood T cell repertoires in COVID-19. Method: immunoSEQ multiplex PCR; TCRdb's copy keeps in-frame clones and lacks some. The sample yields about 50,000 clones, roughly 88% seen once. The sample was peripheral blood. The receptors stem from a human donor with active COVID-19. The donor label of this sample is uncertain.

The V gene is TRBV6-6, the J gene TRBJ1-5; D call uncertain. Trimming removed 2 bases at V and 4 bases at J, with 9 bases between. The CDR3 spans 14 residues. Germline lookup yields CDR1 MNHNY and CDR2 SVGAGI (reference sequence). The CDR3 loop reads CASSYEAGNQPQHF. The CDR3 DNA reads TGTGCCAGCAGTTACGAGGCGGGGAATCAGCCCCAGCATTTT.

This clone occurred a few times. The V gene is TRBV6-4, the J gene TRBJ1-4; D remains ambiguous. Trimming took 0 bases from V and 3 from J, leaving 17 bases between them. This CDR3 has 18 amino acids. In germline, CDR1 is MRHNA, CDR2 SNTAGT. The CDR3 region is CASSDSGKRATSNEKLFF. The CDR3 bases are TGTGCCAGCAGTGACTCTGGGAAGAGGGCGACCTCTAATGAAAAACTGTTTTTT.

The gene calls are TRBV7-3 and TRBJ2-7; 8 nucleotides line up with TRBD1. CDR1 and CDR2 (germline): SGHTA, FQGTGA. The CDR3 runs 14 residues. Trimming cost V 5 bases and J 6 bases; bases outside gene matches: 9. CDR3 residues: CASSRTGTPSEQYF. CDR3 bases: TGTGCCAGCAGCCGGACAGGGACCCCCTCCGAGCAGTACTTC. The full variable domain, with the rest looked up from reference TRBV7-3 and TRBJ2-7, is GAGVSQTPSNKVTEKGKYVELRCDPISGHTALYWYRQSLGQGPEFLIYFQGTGAADDSGLPNDRFFAVRPEGSVSTLKIQRTERGDSAVYLCASSRTGTPSEQYFGPGTRLTVT.

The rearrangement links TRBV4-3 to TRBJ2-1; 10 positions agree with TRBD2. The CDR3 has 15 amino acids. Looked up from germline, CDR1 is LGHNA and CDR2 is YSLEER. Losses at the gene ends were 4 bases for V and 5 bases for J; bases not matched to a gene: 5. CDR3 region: CASSRGLADDNEQFF. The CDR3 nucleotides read TGCGCCAGCAGCCGAGGACTAGCGGACGACAATGAGCAGTTCTTC.

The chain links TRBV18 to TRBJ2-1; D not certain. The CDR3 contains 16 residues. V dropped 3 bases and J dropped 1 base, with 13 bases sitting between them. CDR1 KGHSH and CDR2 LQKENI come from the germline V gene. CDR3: CASSPGYGGSYNEQFF. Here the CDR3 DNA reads TGTGCCAGCTCACCCGGGTATGGCGGTTCCTACAATGAGCAGTTCTTC.

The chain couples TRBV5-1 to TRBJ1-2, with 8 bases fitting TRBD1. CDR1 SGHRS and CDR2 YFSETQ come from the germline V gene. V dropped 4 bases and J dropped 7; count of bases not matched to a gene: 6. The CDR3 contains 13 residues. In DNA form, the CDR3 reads TGCGCCAGCAGCGTACAGGGGGACCGTGGCTACACCTTC. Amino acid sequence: CASSVQGDRGYTF.

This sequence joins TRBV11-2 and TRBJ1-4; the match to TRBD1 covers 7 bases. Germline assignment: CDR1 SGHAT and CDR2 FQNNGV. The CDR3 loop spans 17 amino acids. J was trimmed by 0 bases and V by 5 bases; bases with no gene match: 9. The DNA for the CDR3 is TGTGCCAGCAGCAAAACCGGACAGGTTTCAACTAATGAAAAACTGTTTTTT. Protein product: CASSKTGQVSTNEKLFF.

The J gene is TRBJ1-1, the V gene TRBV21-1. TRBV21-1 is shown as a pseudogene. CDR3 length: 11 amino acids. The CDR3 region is CASSKPSEAFF. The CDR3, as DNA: TGTGCCAGCAGCAAACCCTCTGAAGCTTTCTTT.

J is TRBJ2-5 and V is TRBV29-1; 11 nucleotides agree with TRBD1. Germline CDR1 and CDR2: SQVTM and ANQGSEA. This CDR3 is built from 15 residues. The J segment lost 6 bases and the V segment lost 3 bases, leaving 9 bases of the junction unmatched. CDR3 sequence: CSVEVGQGATQTQYF. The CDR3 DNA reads TGCAGCGTTGAGGTCGGACAGGGGGCCACTCAGACCCAGTACTTC.

CDR3 bases: TGTGCCAGCAGCAACCAAAAGGGCCGGGGTCCTAATCAGCCCCAGCATTTT. Amino acids: CASSNQKGRGPNQPQHF. The J gene is TRBJ1-5, the V gene TRBV21-1. TRBV21-1 is assigned pseudogene status. The CDR3 has 17 residues.

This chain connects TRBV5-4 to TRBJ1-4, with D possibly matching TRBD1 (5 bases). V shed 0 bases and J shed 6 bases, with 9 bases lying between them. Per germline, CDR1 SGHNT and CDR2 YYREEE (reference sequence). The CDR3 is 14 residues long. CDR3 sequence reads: CASSLAGRHEKLFF. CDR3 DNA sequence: TGTGCCAGCAGCTTGGCAGGGCGACATGAAAAACTGTTTTTT.

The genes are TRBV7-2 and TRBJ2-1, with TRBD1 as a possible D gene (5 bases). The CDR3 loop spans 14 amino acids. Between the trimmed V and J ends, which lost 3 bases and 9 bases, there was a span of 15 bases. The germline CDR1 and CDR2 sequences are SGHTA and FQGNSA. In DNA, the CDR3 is TGTGCCAGCAGCTTGCCCCGGTTGGGGCCTGAGCAGTTCTTC. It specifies CASSLPRLGPEQFF.

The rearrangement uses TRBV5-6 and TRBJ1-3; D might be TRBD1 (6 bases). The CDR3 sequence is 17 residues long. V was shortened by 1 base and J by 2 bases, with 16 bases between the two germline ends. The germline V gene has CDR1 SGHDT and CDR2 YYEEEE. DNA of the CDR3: TGTGCCAGCAGCTTGATGGGGGCCGGGTCCCCTGGAAACACCATATATTTT. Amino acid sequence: CASSLMGAGSPGNTIYF.

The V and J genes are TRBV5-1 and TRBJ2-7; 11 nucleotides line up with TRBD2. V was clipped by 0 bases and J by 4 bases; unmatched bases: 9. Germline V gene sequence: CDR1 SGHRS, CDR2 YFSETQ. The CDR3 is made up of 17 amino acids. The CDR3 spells CASSLASGTSGLYEQYF. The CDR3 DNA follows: TGCGCCAGCAGCTTGGCCTCCGGGACTAGCGGTTTATACGAGCAGTACTTC.

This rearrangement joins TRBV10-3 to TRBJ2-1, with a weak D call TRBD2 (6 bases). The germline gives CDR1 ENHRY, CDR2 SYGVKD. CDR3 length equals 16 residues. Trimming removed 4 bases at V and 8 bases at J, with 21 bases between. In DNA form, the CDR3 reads TGTGCCATCAGTGTAGGCGGGACCTCCGTCGTGGATGAGCAGTTCTTC. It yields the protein CAISVGGTSVVDEQFF.

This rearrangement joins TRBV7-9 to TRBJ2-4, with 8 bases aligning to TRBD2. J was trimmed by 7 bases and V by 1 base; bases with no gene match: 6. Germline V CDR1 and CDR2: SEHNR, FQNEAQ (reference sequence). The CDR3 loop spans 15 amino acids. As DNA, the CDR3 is TGTGCCAGCAGCTTAGGCGGGGGGATTGGGAACATTCAGTACTTC. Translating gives CASSLGGGIGNIQYF.

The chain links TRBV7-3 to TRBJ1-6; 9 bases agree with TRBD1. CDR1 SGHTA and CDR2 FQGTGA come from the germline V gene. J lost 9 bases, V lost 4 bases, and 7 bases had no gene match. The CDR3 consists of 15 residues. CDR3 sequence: CASSSTGGAGSPLHF. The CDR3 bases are TGTGCCAGCAGCTCTACAGGGGGCGCGGGTTCACCCCTCCACTTT.

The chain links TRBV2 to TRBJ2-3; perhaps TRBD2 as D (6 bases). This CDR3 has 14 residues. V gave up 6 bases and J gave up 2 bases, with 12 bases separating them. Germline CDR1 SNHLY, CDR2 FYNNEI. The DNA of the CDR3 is TGTGCCAGCAGAAGACTAGAACTCACAGATACGCAGTATTTT. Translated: CASRRLELTDTQYF.

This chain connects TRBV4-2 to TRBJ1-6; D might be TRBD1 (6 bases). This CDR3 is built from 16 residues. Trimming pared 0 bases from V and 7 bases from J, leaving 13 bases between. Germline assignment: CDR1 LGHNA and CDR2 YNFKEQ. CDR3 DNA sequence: TGTGCCAGCAGCCAAGAATCGGCCAGGGGCAATTCACCCCTCCACTTT. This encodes CASSQESARGNSPLHF.

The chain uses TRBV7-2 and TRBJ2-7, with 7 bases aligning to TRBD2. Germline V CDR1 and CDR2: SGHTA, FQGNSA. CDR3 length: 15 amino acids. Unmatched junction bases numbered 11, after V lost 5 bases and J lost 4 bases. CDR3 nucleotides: TGTGCCAGCAGCCCCTGGGGCGGGAGAGGGTACGAGCAGTACTTC. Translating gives CASSPWGGRGYEQYF. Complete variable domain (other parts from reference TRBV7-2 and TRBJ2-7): GAGVSQSPSNKVTEKGKDVELRCDPISGHTALYWYRQSLGQGLEFLIYFQGNSAPDKSGLPSDRFSAERTGGSVSTLTIQRTQQEDSAVYLCASSPWGGRGYEQYFGPGTRLTVT.

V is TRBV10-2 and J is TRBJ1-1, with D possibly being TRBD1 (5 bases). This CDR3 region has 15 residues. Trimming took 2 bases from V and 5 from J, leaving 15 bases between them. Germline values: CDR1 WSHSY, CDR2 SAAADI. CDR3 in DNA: TGCGCCAGCAGTGAGATCGGGTCAGGGTGGACTGAAGCTTTCTTT. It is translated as CASSEIGSGWTEAFF.

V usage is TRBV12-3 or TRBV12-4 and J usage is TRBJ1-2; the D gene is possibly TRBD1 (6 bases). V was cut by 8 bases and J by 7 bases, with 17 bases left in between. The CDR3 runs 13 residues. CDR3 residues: CASGSTGFAGYTF. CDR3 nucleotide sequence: TGTGCCAGCGGGTCTACAGGGTTCGCTGGCTACACCTTC.

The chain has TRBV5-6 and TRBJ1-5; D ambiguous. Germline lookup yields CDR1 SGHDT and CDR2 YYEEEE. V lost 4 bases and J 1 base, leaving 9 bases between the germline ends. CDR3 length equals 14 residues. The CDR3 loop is CASSNQKSNQPQHF. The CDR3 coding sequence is TGTGCCAGCAGCAACCAGAAGAGCAATCAGCCCCAGCATTTT.

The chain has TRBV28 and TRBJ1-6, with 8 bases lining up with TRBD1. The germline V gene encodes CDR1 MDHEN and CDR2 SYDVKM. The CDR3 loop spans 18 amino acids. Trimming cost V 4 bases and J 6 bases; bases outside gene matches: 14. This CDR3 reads CASSSGPGTGRSNSPLHF. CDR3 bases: TGTGCCAGCAGTTCAGGCCCCGGGACAGGCCGTTCTAATTCACCCCTCCACTTT.

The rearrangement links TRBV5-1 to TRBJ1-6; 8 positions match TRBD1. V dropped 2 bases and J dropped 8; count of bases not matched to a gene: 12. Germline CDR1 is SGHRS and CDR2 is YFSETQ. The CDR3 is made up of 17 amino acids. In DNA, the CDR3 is TGCGCCAGCAGCTTTTGGACAGGGCCCAGTATCGATTCACCCCTCCACTTT. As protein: CASSFWTGPSIDSPLHF.

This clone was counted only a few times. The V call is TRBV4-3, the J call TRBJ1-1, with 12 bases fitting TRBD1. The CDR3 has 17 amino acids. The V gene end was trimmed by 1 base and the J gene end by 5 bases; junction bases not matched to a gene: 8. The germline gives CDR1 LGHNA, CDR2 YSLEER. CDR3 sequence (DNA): TGCGCCAGCAGCCAAGCACCGGGACAGGGGGCACGGACTGAAGCTTTCTTT. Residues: CASSQAPGQGARTEAFF.

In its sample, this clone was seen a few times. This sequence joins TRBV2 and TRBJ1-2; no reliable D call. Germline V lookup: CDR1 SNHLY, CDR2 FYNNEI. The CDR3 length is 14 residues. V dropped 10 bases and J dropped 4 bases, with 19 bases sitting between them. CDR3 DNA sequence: TGTGCCACCGCCCCCGAGAGGGAAGGCTATGGCTACACCTTC. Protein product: CATAPEREGYGYTF.

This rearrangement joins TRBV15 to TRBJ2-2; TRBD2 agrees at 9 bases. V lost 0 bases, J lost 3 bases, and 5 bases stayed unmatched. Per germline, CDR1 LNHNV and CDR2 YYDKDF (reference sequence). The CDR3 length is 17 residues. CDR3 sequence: CATSRDWASGDTGELFF. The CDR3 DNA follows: TGTGCCACCAGCAGAGATTGGGCTAGCGGGGACACCGGGGAGCTGTTTTTT.

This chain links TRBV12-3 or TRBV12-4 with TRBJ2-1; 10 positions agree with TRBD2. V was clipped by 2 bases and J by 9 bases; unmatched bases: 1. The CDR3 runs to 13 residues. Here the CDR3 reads CASSLLAGAEQFF. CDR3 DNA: TGTGCCAGCAGTTTACTAGCGGGAGCTGAGCAGTTCTTC.

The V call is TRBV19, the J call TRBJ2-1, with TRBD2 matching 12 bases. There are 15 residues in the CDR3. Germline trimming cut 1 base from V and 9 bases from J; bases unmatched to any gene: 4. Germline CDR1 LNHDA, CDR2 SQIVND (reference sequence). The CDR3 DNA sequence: TGTGCCAGTAGTATAGGGGGACTAGCGGGCGGTGAGCAGTTCTTC. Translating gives CASSIGGLAGGEQFF.